These 20 T cell receptor beta chains share one sample of origin, sequenced in a study of blood T cell repertoires in COVID-19. The data were produced by immunoSEQ multiplex PCR, yet TCRdb's version contains in-frame clones alone and is incomplete. The table records about 410,000 clones, about nine tenths of them present only once. Sequenced input: peripheral blood. All receptors come from a woman aged 25 to 39 with active or convalescent COVID-19.

The V call is TRBV19, the J call TRBJ2-1, with 10 bases matching TRBD1. This CDR3 is built from 16 residues. Germline V gene lookup returns CDR1 LNHDA and CDR2 SQIVND (reference sequence). V shed 8 bases and J 3 bases; nucleotides not matched to a gene: 10. In DNA form, the CDR3 reads TGTGCCAGTTTGGGAAGACAGGGGGCGAGCTACAATGAGCAGTTCTTC. Protein: CASLGRQGASYNEQFF.

V and J are TRBV27 and TRBJ2-4; TRBD1 might be the D (6 bases). V gave up 5 bases and J gave up 0 bases, with 26 bases separating them. Germline CDR1 reads MNHEY; CDR2 reads SMNVEV (reference sequence). The CDR3 sequence is 20 residues long. The CDR3 DNA reads TGTGCCAGCAGTCCTAGGGGGTCGGCCAGTCAAAACCTAGCCAAAAACATTCAGTACTTC. Translated, it gives CASSPRGSASQNLAKNIQYF.

This chain joins TRBV4-1 and TRBJ1-5; D gene uncertain. The CDR3 spans 16 residues. The V gene's germline CDR1 is MGHRA and CDR2 YSYEKL. V was clipped by 1 base and J by 6 bases, with 16 bases between them. The CDR3 is CASSQGEPLDGQPQHF. The CDR3 DNA reads as TGCGCCAGCAGCCAAGGGGAGCCCTTGGACGGTCAGCCCCAGCATTTT.

The chain couples TRBV21-1 to TRBJ2-7; TRBD2, the table's D call, lacks a check against the DNA. TRBV21-1 is listed as a pseudogene. The CDR3 totals 15 residues. The CDR3 region is CASSKGTIFPYEQYF. The CDR3 DNA follows: TGTGCCAGCAGCAAAGGGACTATTTTCCCCTACGAGCAGTACTTC.

This clone has just one count. The chain is built from TRBV5-4 and TRBJ2-2; 7 bases match TRBD2. The CDR3 is made up of 18 amino acids. Looked up from germline, CDR1 is SGHNT and CDR2 is YYREEE (reference sequence). The junction had 16 bases not matched to a gene; V was cut back by 4 bases and J by 4 bases. The CDR3 loop reads CASSPAAGRTRVTGELFF. The CDR3 DNA sequence: TGTGCCAGCAGCCCCGCAGCGGGGCGGACCCGAGTCACCGGGGAGCTGTTTTTT.

This chain links TRBV12-3 or TRBV12-4 with TRBJ1-2; D is perhaps TRBD1 (5 bases). CDR3 length equals 13 residues. V was trimmed by 2 bases and J by 8 bases, leaving 12 bases between them. The CDR3 loop is CASSLPGYDGYTF. CDR3 nucleotides: TGTGCCAGCAGTTTACCAGGGTACGACGGCTACACCTTC.

V and J are TRBV24-1 and TRBJ1-5, with D perhaps matching TRBD1 (5 bases). The CDR3 contains 19 residues. V shed 4 bases and J shed 1 base, with 22 bases lying between them. Germline V CDR1 and CDR2: KGHDR, SFDVKD. The CDR3 DNA reads as TGTGCCACCAGTGACCCCCCGGGACTCCCCCGCAGGAGCAATCAGCCCCAGCATTTT. Amino acid sequence: CATSDPPGLPRRSNQPQHF.

Turning to this clone: Germline and junction disagree at one end, which may indicate a read error. The V call is TRBV5-3, the J call TRBJ2-7, with D possibly TRBD1 on 6 matching bases. TRBV5-3 is an ORF, with its function uncertain. This CDR3 has 8 amino acids. In DNA form, the CDR3 reads TGTGCCAGAGAAGGGGACACCTTC. This encodes CAREGDTF.

This clone was counted a few times. The rearrangement joins TRBV6-5 to TRBJ2-3; 12 nucleotides align to TRBD2. CDR1 is MNHEY and CDR2 is SVGAGI in the germline V gene. The CDR3 runs 15 residues. V shed 5 bases and J 3 bases; nucleotides not matched to a gene: 3. The CDR3 loop reads CASSKLAGGTDTQYF. The CDR3 DNA reads TGTGCCAGCAGTAAACTAGCGGGGGGTACAGATACGCAGTATTTT.

The chain couples TRBV28 to TRBJ2-7, with D tentatively TRBD2 (5 bases). The CDR3 has 14 residues. Germline V CDR1 and CDR2: MDHEN, SYDVKM. V lost 2 bases and J lost 4, with 12 bases in between. The CDR3 sequence: CASSLERELYEQYF. The CDR3 DNA reads TGTGCCAGCAGTTTAGAGAGGGAGCTTTACGAGCAGTACTTC. Full variable domain (outside the CDR3, taken from reference TRBV28 and TRBJ2-7): DVKVTQSSRYLVKRTGEKVFLECVQDMDHENMFWYRQDPGLGLRLIYFSYDVKMKEKGDIPEGYSVSREKKERFSLILESASTNQTSMYLCASSLERELYEQYFGPGTRLTVT.

CDR3 in DNA: TGTGCCAGCAGCAAGCGGGACGGGGAGCTGTTTTTT. Amino acids: CASSKRDGELFF. The chain employs TRBV5-4 and TRBJ2-2; 7 nucleotides agree with TRBD2. V trimming: 4 bases; J trimming: 7 bases; junction bases outside the gene matches: 1. Germline V lookup: CDR1 SGHNT, CDR2 YYREEE (reference sequence). The CDR3 has 12 residues.

V is TRBV4-2 and J is TRBJ2-1; D might be TRBD2 (6 bases). The CDR3 runs to 13 residues. Trimming removed 8 bases at V and 0 bases at J, with 8 bases between. Germline CDR1 reads LGHNA; CDR2 reads YNFKEQ. The chain's CDR3 is CASYSGSYNEQFF. CDR3 bases: TGTGCCAGCTATAGCGGCTCCTACAATGAGCAGTTCTTC.

V and J are TRBV7-2 and TRBJ1-1; D gene uncertain. V was shortened by 2 bases and J by 7 bases, with 8 bases between the two germline ends. The germline CDR1 and CDR2 sequences are SGHTA and FQGNSA. The CDR3 is 12 amino acids. CDR3 nucleotides: TGTGCCAGCAGCTTAATCCCAGATGAAGCTTTCTTT. Its translation is CASSLIPDEAFF.

The chain has TRBV5-1 and TRBJ1-1, with 8 bases lining up with TRBD1. Trimming at V came to 6 bases and at J to 1 base, leaving 23 bases not matched to a gene. Per the germline V gene, CDR1 is SGHRS and CDR2 is YFSETQ. CDR3 size: 20 residues. The CDR3 sequence: CASTYGGDRGVLTENTEAFF. The CDR3 DNA is TGCGCCAGCACATATGGGGGTGACAGGGGAGTCCTTACCGAGAACACTGAAGCTTTCTTT.

The V and J genes are TRBV5-1 and TRBJ1-4; possible D gene TRBD1, 5 bases. Per germline, CDR1 SGHRS and CDR2 YFSETQ. This CDR3 is built from 15 residues. V was trimmed by 4 bases and J by 4 bases, leaving 14 bases between them. The CDR3 sequence: CASSRGTADNEKLFF. The CDR3 region has the DNA TGCGCCAGCAGCCGCGGGACCGCCGATAATGAAAAACTGTTTTTT.

The chain recombines TRBV5-8 with TRBJ1-1; tentatively, D is TRBD1 (5 bases). The length of the CDR3 is 16 residues. The ends were cut back, 7 bases at V and 1 base at J, with 20 bases in the middle. The germline V gene has CDR1 SGHTS and CDR2 YDEGEE. The CDR3 loop reads CASVGGPRVGNTEAFF. CDR3 DNA sequence: TGTGCCAGCGTCGGGGGTCCCAGGGTGGGGAACACTGAAGCTTTCTTT.

This clone was seen just once. Other DNA sequences in this specimen translate into the identical CDR3. This chain links TRBV2 with TRBJ1-1; D is possibly TRBD1 (5 bases). There are 13 residues in the CDR3. The V gene's germline CDR1 is SNHLY and CDR2 FYNNEI. Trimming removed 4 bases at V and 2 bases at J, with 8 bases between. The CDR3: CASSVDTNTEAFF. The CDR3 DNA reads as TGTGCCAGCAGTGTGGACACCAACACTGAAGCTTTCTTT.

The chain uses TRBV27 and TRBJ1-1, with D possibly matching TRBD1 (6 bases). CDR1 MNHEY and CDR2 SMNVEV come from the germline V gene (reference sequence). The length of the CDR3 is 15 residues. Trimming cost V 5 bases and J 5 bases, with 18 bases left between them. The CDR3: CASSTLGARRTEAFF. CDR3 DNA: TGTGCCAGCAGTACCTTGGGGGCGCGAAGAACTGAAGCTTTCTTT.

The genes are TRBV12-3 or TRBV12-4 and TRBJ2-7, with D perhaps matching TRBD1 (6 bases). This CDR3 has 13 residues. Trimming removed 5 bases at V and 1 base at J, with 9 bases between. The CDR3 protein is CASSIGQSYEQYF. The CDR3 DNA sequence: TGTGCCAGCAGTATCGGACAGTCCTACGAGCAGTACTTC.

This chain uses TRBV24-1 with TRBJ2-3, with D perhaps matching TRBD1 (6 bases). There are 15 residues in the CDR3. CDR1 is KGHDR, CDR2 SFDVKD, per germline. Trimming removed 4 bases from V and 2 bases from J, with 12 bases in between. The CDR3, as DNA: TGTGCCACCAGTGAGTCCACAGGGACCACAGATACGCAGTATTTT. Translating gives CATSESTGTTDTQYF.